The 9 T cell receptor beta chains below come from one sample, sequenced in a study of cytomegalovirus exposure and HLA in healthy donors. Using immunoSEQ multiplex PCR, the repertoire was profiled, and TCRdb retains in-frame clones only, with some absent. Counted here are around 240,000 clones, roughly 89% occurring once; the ten biggest clones make up less than 0.4%. Material for sequencing was PBMCs. The receptors stem from a woman younger than 30 in good health and CMV-seronegative.

The chain carries TRBV5-1 and TRBJ2-2; the D gene is possibly TRBD1 (6 bases). There are 16 residues in the CDR3. Looked up from germline, CDR1 is SGHRS and CDR2 is YFSETQ. Trimming took 1 base from V and 0 from J, leaving 10 bases between them. CDR3 nucleotides: TGCGCCAGCAGCTTGCTGGACAGCGCGAACACCGGGGAGCTGTTTTTT. Protein product: CASSLLDSANTGELFF.

The rearrangement links TRBV9 to TRBJ1-1; 7 bases are shared with TRBD1. Germline V gives CDR1 SGDLS, CDR2 YYNGEE. The CDR3 covers 13 residues. The trim removed 2 bases at V and 10 bases at J, leaving 8 bases unmatched. Here the CDR3 reads CASSVYQTGVAFF. In DNA form, the CDR3 reads TGTGCCAGCAGCGTTTACCAAACAGGGGTAGCTTTCTTT.

With respect to this clone: This same CDR3 is encoded by further DNA sequences in the sample. The V gene is TRBV27, the J gene TRBJ2-7; D possibly corresponds to TRBD1 (6 bases). The CDR3 has 13 residues. Germline V CDR1 and CDR2: MNHEY, SMNVEV (reference sequence). The germline V and J ends were trimmed by 3 bases and 0 bases, with 6 bases remaining between them. DNA for the CDR3: TGTGCCAGCAGTTTGGGGGCCTCCTACGAGCAGTACTTC. Translation: CASSLGASYEQYF.

The chain employs TRBV6-5 and TRBJ2-7; D is perhaps TRBD1 (5 bases). Germline V CDR1 and CDR2: MNHEY, SVGAGI. The CDR3 has 14 amino acids. With 0 bases removed from V and 4 bases from J, the gap between germline ends came to 10 bases. CDR3 region: CASSYSTQGYEQYF. For the CDR3, the DNA is TGTGCCAGCAGTTACTCGACTCAGGGTTACGAGCAGTACTTC.

The rearrangement links TRBV11-2 to TRBJ1-2; a weak D match, TRBD1 (5 bases). Trimming removed 4 bases from V and 6 bases from J, with 12 bases in between. This CDR3 has 13 residues. Germline V gives CDR1 SGHAT, CDR2 FQNNGV. The CDR3 loop is CASSWSGADGYTF. The CDR3, as DNA: TGTGCCAGCAGCTGGAGTGGGGCCGATGGCTACACCTTC.

This chain connects TRBV7-2 to TRBJ2-5; D gene uncertain. V was cut by 1 base and J by 2 bases, with 5 bases left in between. The CDR3 runs to 13 residues. CDR1 is SGHTA, CDR2 FQGNSA, per germline. Here the CDR3 reads CASSLDRQETQYF. CDR3 sequence (DNA): TGTGCCAGCAGCTTAGACAGACAAGAGACCCAGTACTTC.

The gene calls are TRBV6-1 and TRBJ1-2; TRBD1 aligns across 8 bases. Germline V gene data show CDR1 as MNHNS and CDR2 as SASEGT. The V segment lost 0 bases and the J segment 4 bases; nucleotides outside the gene matches: 10. The CDR3 length is 17 residues. This CDR3 reads CASSEARTGILGYGYTF. The CDR3 nucleotides read TGTGCCAGCAGTGAAGCTAGGACAGGGATCCTTGGCTATGGCTACACCTTC.

The chain uses TRBV10-1 and TRBJ1-1; maybe TRBD1 (6 bases). CDR1 WNHNN and CDR2 SYGVQD come from the germline V gene (reference sequence). The germline V and J ends were trimmed by 2 bases and 4 bases, with 11 bases remaining between them. The CDR3 spans 14 residues. In DNA, the CDR3 is TGCGCCAGCAGTGAGACAGGGTTTGGCACTGAAGCTTTCTTT. Amino acids: CASSETGFGTEAFF.

The gene calls are TRBV27 and TRBJ2-1; 9 positions match TRBD2. The CDR3 loop spans 16 amino acids. V trimming: 3 bases; J trimming: 2 bases; junction bases outside the gene matches: 5. Per the germline V gene, CDR1 is MNHEY and CDR2 is SMNVEV (reference sequence). In DNA, the CDR3 is TGTGCCAGCAGTTTCATCGCGGGGGGGCCCTACAATGAGCAGTTCTTC. Translation gives CASSFIAGGPYNEQFF.